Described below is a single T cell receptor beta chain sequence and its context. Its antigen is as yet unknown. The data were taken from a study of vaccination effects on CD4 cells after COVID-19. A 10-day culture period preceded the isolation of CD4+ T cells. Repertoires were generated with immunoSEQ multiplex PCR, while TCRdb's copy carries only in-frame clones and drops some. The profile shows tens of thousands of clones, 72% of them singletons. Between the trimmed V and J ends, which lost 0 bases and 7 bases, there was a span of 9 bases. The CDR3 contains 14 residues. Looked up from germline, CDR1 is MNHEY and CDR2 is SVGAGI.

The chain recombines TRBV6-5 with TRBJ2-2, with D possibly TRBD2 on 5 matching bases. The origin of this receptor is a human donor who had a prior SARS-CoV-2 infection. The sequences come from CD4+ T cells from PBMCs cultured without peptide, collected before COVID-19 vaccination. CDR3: CASSYSRDHGELFF. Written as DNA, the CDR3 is TGTGCCAGCAGTTACTCGAGGGATCACGGGGAGCTGTTTTTT.